The rows below give T cell receptor beta chains drawn from one sample of a study of blood T cell repertoires in COVID-19. Produced via immunoSEQ multiplex PCR; TCRdb's table is partial and in-frame only. Altogether about 200,000 clones are present, roughly 88% being singletons, with the ten largest covering over 10%. Sequencing used peripheral blood. Source of these receptors: a human donor in a cohort sampled during active COVID-19. Each CDR3 is given with its conserved first and last residue. The D gene is left open where the match is weak. Clone size, where shown, is once, few, many, or a class for clones that have expanded.

V gene	J gene	CDR3 length	clone size	D gene	CDR3 DNA	CDR3 protein
TRBV6-1	TRBJ1-1	15	medium-sized	.	TGTGCCAGCAGTGAAGCGCCGACAGTGAACACTGAAGCTTTCTTT	CASSEAPTVNTEAFF
TRBV7-9	TRBJ1-2	15	.	.	TGTGCCAGCAGCTTATACTTGCAGGGGACCTATGGCTACACCTTC	CASSLYLQGTYGYTF
TRBV24-1	TRBJ2-1	14	.	TRBD2	TGTGCCACCATGGCGGGAGGGTCTTACAATGAGCAGTTCTTC	CATMAGGSYNEQFF
TRBV29-1	TRBJ1-1	14	.	TRBD1	TGCAGCGTTGAAGGAAAGGGGGCGAGGACTGAAGCTTTCTTT	CSVEGKGARTEAFF
TRBV12-5	TRBJ1-1	15	.	TRBD1	TGTGCTAGTGCCCGGACAGGGGGCAAAAACACTGAAGCTTTCTTT	CASARTGGKNTEAFF
TRBV4-1	TRBJ2-4	13	.	.	TGCGCCAGCAGCCAAGCAGATTGGAACATTCAGTACTTC	CASSQADWNIQYF
TRBV7-8	TRBJ2-7	12	.	.	TGTGCCAGCAGCTTGCAGGGATACGAGCAGTACTTC	CASSLQGYEQYF
TRBV15	TRBJ1-5	16	.	TRBD1	TGTGCCACCAGCAGAGTTCGGACAGGGAAGGATCAGCCCCAGCATTTT	CATSRVRTGKDQPQHF
TRBV11-2	TRBJ2-7	14	.	TRBD2	TGTGCCAGCAGTCCTAGCGGGAGGGGGAACGAGCAGTACTTC	CASSPSGRGNEQYF
TRBV28	TRBJ2-1	18	once	TRBD1	TGTGCCAGCAGTTCTGGGACAGGTGTCACCAGCTCCTACAATGAGCAGTTCTTC	CASSSGTGVTSSYNEQFF
TRBV2	TRBJ2-3	14	.	.	TGTGCCAGCAGCAGCCCGGAGGGCACAGATACGCAGTATTTT	CASSSPEGTDTQYF
TRBV6-5	TRBJ2-2	13	once	TRBD1	TGTGCCAGCAGGACAGGGGCCACCGGGGAGCTGTTTTTT	CASRTGATGELFF
TRBV5-6	TRBJ2-7	15	.	TRBD2	TGTGCCAGCAGCAAAGAGGGACTAGCCTACTACGAGCAGTACTTC	CASSKEGLAYYEQYF
TRBV2	TRBJ2-1	15	once	TRBD2	TGTGCCAGCAAACTAGCGGGAGGGCCGAGGGATGAGCAGTTCTTC	CASKLAGGPRDEQFF
TRBV19	TRBJ1-1	17	.	.	TGTGCCAGCAGAGGGGGGGGCTTTCGTATCATGAACACTGAAGCTTTCTTT	CASRGGGFRIMNTEAFF
TRBV10-2	TRBJ2-5	14	.	.	TGCGCCAGCCTCAAGAGGAGGGAGGAAGAGACCCAGTACTTC	CASLKRREEETQYF
TRBV5-8	TRBJ2-1	13	.	.	TGTGCCAGCAGCTTGTCCCGGTTCGGTGAGCAGTTCTTC	CASSLSRFGEQFF
TRBV6-5	TRBJ2-7	13	.	TRBD2	TGTGCCAGCAGGGGCGGGAGCTCCTACGAGCAGTACTTC	CASRGGSSYEQYF
TRBV19	TRBJ1-1	14	.	TRBD1	TGTGCCAGTAGTAGAGACAGGGTGGGCACTGAAGCTTTCTTT	CASSRDRVGTEAFF
TRBV5-1	TRBJ1-6	15	.	TRBD1	TGCGCCAGCAGCTTGGCAGGGGGCTCAAATTCACCCCTCCACTTT	CASSLAGGSNSPLHF
TRBV18	TRBJ1-1	16	once	.	TGTGCCAGCTCACCAAGTTGGGGGGGGCCTTTCACTGAAGCTTTCTTT	CASSPSWGGPFTEAFF
TRBV7-9	TRBJ2-7	16	.	TRBD2	TGTGCCAGCAGCGACCCGTTTGCGGGAGACCCCTACGAGCAGTACTTC	CASSDPFAGDPYEQYF
TRBV11-2	TRBJ2-1	15	.	TRBD2	TGTGCCAGCAGCGCCTGGGTAGCGGGAGGCGCTGAGCAGTTCTTC	CASSAWVAGGAEQFF
TRBV24-1	TRBJ2-5	16	.	.	TGTGCCACCGCGACCTCAAAGCGGATCCACCAAGAGACCCAGTACTTC	CATATSKRIHQETQYF
TRBV5-6	TRBJ1-6	15	few	.	TGTGCCAGCAGCTTGTTCGGCGGGGTTTATTCACCCCTCCACTTT	CASSLFGGVYSPLHF
TRBV27	TRBJ2-2	13	once	.	TGTGCCAGCCGTGGCGGTTCCACCGGGGAGCTGTTTTTT	CASRGGSTGELFF
TRBV5-1	TRBJ2-2	11	.	.	TGCGCCAGCCGTAGATCCGGGGAGCTGTTTTTT	CASRRSGELFF
TRBV27	TRBJ1-5	14	.	.	TGTGCCAGCAGACCAAAAAACGTCGGGGGGCCCCAGCATTTT	CASRPKNVGGPQHF
TRBV5-4	TRBJ2-7	13	.	.	TGTGCCAGCAGCTGGGGGGAGCAGTTCGAGCAGTACTTC	CASSWGEQFEQYF
TRBV14	TRBJ2-7	13	.	.	TGTGCCAGCAGCCAAATGTATGTTTACGAGCAGTACTTC	CASSQMYVYEQYF
TRBV7-6	TRBJ1-6	16	.	.	TGTGCCAGCAGCTTAGGGGGGCGTTCCTATAATTCACCCCTCCACTTT	CASSLGGRSYNSPLHF
TRBV7-9	TRBJ2-5	14	.	TRBD1	TGTGCCAGCAGCCCCGACAGGGGGCTTAAGACCCAGTACTTC	CASSPDRGLKTQYF
TRBV15	TRBJ2-6	14	.	.	TGTGCCACCAGCAGAGTTGGCGGGGCCAACGTCCTGACTTTC	CATSRVGGANVLTF
TRBV5-6	TRBJ2-2	15	.	TRBD2	TGTGCCAGCCACCACCTAGCGGGAGGGACCGGGGAGCTGTTTTTT	CASHHLAGGTGELFF
TRBV20-1	TRBJ2-3	15	.	TRBD2	TGCAGTGCTAGTGGACTAGCGGGAGTTTCAGATACGCAGTATTTT	CSASGLAGVSDTQYF
TRBV21-1	TRBJ2-7	13	.	.	TGTGCCAGCGAGGTCAGGGCCTCCTACGAGCAGTACTTC	CASEVRASYEQYF
TRBV9	TRBJ1-6	18	few	TRBD1	TGTGCCAGCAGCCTCGGACAGGGGATAGGCTCCTATAATTCACCCCTCCACTTT	CASSLGQGIGSYNSPLHF
TRBV4-1	TRBJ1-6	15	.	.	TGCGCCAGCAGCCAAGATAAGGGGTTGGATTCACCCCTCCACTTT	CASSQDKGLDSPLHF
TRBV3-1/TRBV3-2	TRBJ1-1	17	once	TRBD1	TGTGCCAGCAGCCACGCCGCTCGGACAGGGACCAACACTGAAGCTTTCTTT	CASSHAARTGTNTEAFF
TRBV28	TRBJ1-2	15	.	.	TGTGCCAGCAGTGCCCCAAGGGGGTCATACTATGGCTACACCTTC	CASSAPRGSYYGYTF
TRBV4-2	TRBJ2-2	16	once	TRBD2	TGTGCCAGCAGCCTCTGGACTAGTGAAGGGCCCGGGGAGCTGTTTTTT	CASSLWTSEGPGELFF
TRBV6-5	TRBJ2-7	15	.	TRBD2	TGTGCCAGCAGTTACGGGGGGGGAGAAGGGTACGAGCAGTACTTC	CASSYGGGEGYEQYF